The entry below describes one TCR beta chain. The data originate from a study of T cells in localized non-small cell lung cancer. The V gene's germline CDR1 is LNHDA and CDR2 SQIVND (reference sequence). This CDR3 contains 12 residues. V was trimmed by 8 bases and J by 1 base, leaving 8 bases between them. Profiling relied on immunoSEQ multiplex PCR, and the TCRdb table lists in-frame clones only, not all of them. The sample includes some 2,600 clones, 25% to 35% of them seen just once. The rearrangement uses TRBV19 and TRBJ2-5; maybe TRBD1 (6 bases). Specimen: lung tumor tissue, collected before any cancer treatment. This clonotype was obtained from a man aged 18-55 years with stage I lung adenocarcinoma. CDR3 region: CASGQFQETQYF. The CDR3 DNA reads TGTGCCAGTGGACAGTTCCAAGAGACCCAGTACTTC. Using reference TRBV19 and TRBJ2-5 for the parts outside the CDR3, the full variable domain is DGGITQSPKYLFRKEGQNVTLSCEQNLNHDAMYWYRQDPGQGLRLIYYSQIVNDFQKGDIAEGYSVSREKKESFPLTVTSAQKNPTAFYLCASGQFQETQYFGPGTRLLVL.